Listed here are 14 T cell receptor beta chains from one sample, sequenced in a study of cytomegalovirus exposure and HLA in healthy donors. The data were produced by immunoSEQ multiplex PCR, yet TCRdb's version contains in-frame clones alone and is incomplete. The sample records about 64,000 clones, 92% being singletons. The sample was PBMCs. All receptors come from a woman aged 18 to 35 in good health and CMV-seronegative.

The chain combines TRBV27 with TRBJ2-1; 14 nucleotides agree with TRBD2. Germline-derived CDR1 and CDR2 are MNHEY and SMNVEV (reference sequence). This CDR3 contains 17 residues. Trimming at V came to 5 bases and at J to 0 bases, leaving 3 bases not matched to a gene. Here the CDR3 DNA reads TGTGCCAGCAGTCCAGGGACTAGCGGGAGCTCCTACAATGAGCAGTTCTTC. Its protein is CASSPGTSGSSYNEQFF.

The chain combines TRBV9 with TRBJ1-2; tentatively, D is TRBD1 (6 bases). CDR3 length: 16 residues. Germline values: CDR1 SGDLS, CDR2 YYNGEE. V lost 0 bases to trimming and J lost 8 bases, with 20 bases between them. The CDR3 DNA is TGTGCCAGCAGCGTAGGTTTCGGGGCAGGGGAGAGGGGCTACACCTTC. Protein: CASSVGFGAGERGYTF.

V and J are TRBV19 and TRBJ1-2, with D perhaps matching TRBD1 (6 bases). CDR1 LNHDA and CDR2 SQIVND come from the germline V gene (reference sequence). This CDR3 has 15 residues. Trimming removed 4 bases from V and 4 bases from J, with 16 bases in between. The CDR3 reads CASSTTGTKIYGYTF. The CDR3 region has the DNA TGTGCCAGTAGTACTACAGGGACTAAAATCTATGGCTACACCTTC. The full variable domain, with the rest looked up from reference TRBV19 and TRBJ1-2, is DGGITQSPKYLFRKEGQNVTLSCEQNLNHDAMYWYRQDPGQGLRLIYYSQIVNDFQKGDIAEGYSVSREKKESFPLTVTSAQKNPTAFYLCASSTTGTKIYGYTFGSGTRLTVV.

The chain uses TRBV7-9 and TRBJ2-7; possible D gene TRBD2, 5 bases. The CDR3 loop spans 12 amino acids. Germline V gene lookup returns CDR1 SEHNR and CDR2 FQNEAQ (reference sequence). With 0 bases removed from V and 7 bases from J, the gap between germline ends came to 7 bases. In DNA form, the CDR3 reads TGTGCCAGCAGCTTAGCGGGAGAGGAGCAGTACTTC. Translating it yields CASSLAGEEQYF.

V gene TRBV27 combines with J gene TRBJ1-1; D not resolved. The length of the CDR3 is 11 residues. Trimming shortened V by 3 bases and J by 7 bases, and 6 bases separated the two germline ends. In germline, CDR1 is MNHEY, CDR2 SMNVEV (reference sequence). As DNA, the CDR3 is TGTGCCAGCAGTTTTGGCCTTGAAGCTTTCTTT. It is translated as CASSFGLEAFF.

Of note for this clone: Sequence at one end of the junction differs from germline and may be a read error. V gene TRBV30 combines with J gene TRBJ2-7; D is uncertain. Looked up from germline, CDR1 is GTSNPN and CDR2 is SVGIG (reference sequence). The CDR3 length is 11 residues. The CDR3 here is CAWSYSNEQYF. In nucleotides, the CDR3 is TGTGCCTGGAGTTACTCCAACGAGCAGTACTTC.

The chain combines TRBV19 with TRBJ2-1; D is perhaps TRBD2 (6 bases). The germline V gene has CDR1 LNHDA and CDR2 SQIVND (reference sequence). This CDR3 spans 13 amino acids. V dropped 5 bases and J dropped 6 bases, with 11 bases sitting between them. DNA for the CDR3: TGTGCCAGTAGTCGGGGACTCGTCAATGAGCAGTTCTTC. The encoded protein is CASSRGLVNEQFF.

The CDR3 DNA sequence: TGTGCCAGCAGTGAGAAGACAGTTGCCCACGAGCAGTACTTC. It specifies CASSEKTVAHEQYF. This chain uses TRBV6-1 with TRBJ2-7; maybe TRBD1 (5 bases). V lost 3 bases, J lost 5 bases, and 14 bases lay in between. CDR3 size: 14 residues. Germline CDR1 is MNHNS and CDR2 is SASEGT.

Turning to this clone: This same CDR3 is encoded by further DNA sequences in the sample. The rearrangement links TRBV6-5 to TRBJ2-2; no clear D gene. The CDR3 length is 13 residues. CDR1 is MNHEY and CDR2 is SVGAGI in the germline V gene. V lost 3 bases and J 4 bases, leaving 6 bases between the germline ends. DNA for the CDR3: TGTGCCAGCAGTTATTCTAGCACCGGGGAGCTGTTTTTT. Encoded protein: CASSYSSTGELFF.

This sequence joins TRBV5-1 and TRBJ1-4; D is unresolved. Germline values: CDR1 SGHRS, CDR2 YFSETQ. This CDR3 contains 14 residues. V lost 4 bases to trimming and J lost 0 bases, with 7 bases between them. The CDR3 is CASSRLATNEKLFF. CDR3 in DNA: TGCGCCAGCAGCCGATTAGCAACTAATGAAAAACTGTTTTTT.

V is TRBV5-4 and J is TRBJ2-1, with D tentatively TRBD2 (5 bases). CDR1 is SGHNT, CDR2 YYREEE, per germline (reference sequence). Trimming shortened V by 0 bases and J by 0 bases, and 7 bases separated the two germline ends. The CDR3 has 15 residues. The CDR3 DNA sequence: TGTGCCAGCAGCTTGGGTGGGAGCTCCTACAATGAGCAGTTCTTC. It translates to CASSLGGSSYNEQFF.

The V and J genes are TRBV5-1 and TRBJ1-2, with 8 bases aligning to TRBD1. Germline-derived CDR1 and CDR2 are SGHRS and YFSETQ. V shed 0 bases and J 2 bases; nucleotides not matched to a gene: 6. The length of the CDR3 is 16 residues. CDR3 nucleotides: TGCGCCAGCAGCTTGGCAACACAGGGGGGCAACTATGGCTACACCTTC. Protein product: CASSLATQGGNYGYTF.

The gene calls are TRBV29-1 and TRBJ2-3; 7 bases are a match to TRBD2. V lost 7 bases, J lost 1 base, and 2 bases stayed unmatched. The CDR3 extends over 12 amino acids. Looked up from germline, CDR1 is SQVTM and CDR2 is ANQGSEA. In DNA form, the CDR3 reads TGCAGCGGGGCGGGAGGCACAGATACGCAGTATTTT. This codes for CSGAGGTDTQYF.

This rearrangement joins TRBV9 to TRBJ1-1; 7 nucleotides match TRBD1. The junction had 8 bases not matched to a gene; V was cut back by 4 bases and J by 11 bases. This CDR3 region has 12 residues. The germline V gene encodes CDR1 SGDLS and CDR2 YYNGEE. The CDR3 region is CASSRSGTVAFF. The DNA for the CDR3 is TGTGCCAGCAGCCGGTCCGGGACAGTTGCTTTCTTT.